This T cell receptor (beta chain) is from a study of T cell responses to AZD1222 COVID-19 vaccine. The CDR3 runs 12 residues. Deletions cut 3 bases from V and 3 bases from J, with 8 bases between. The germline CDR1 and CDR2 sequences are GTSNPN and SVGIG (reference sequence). TCRdb's copy holds only in-frame clones and misses some; the assay was immunoSEQ multiplex PCR. The sample lists over 45,000 clones; around 92% were seen once. Samples with a second dose at about 4 or about 12 weeks were pooled together. This clone appeared a single time. The clonotype originates from an adult who received the AZD1222 COVID-19 vaccine. The V call is TRBV30, the J call TRBJ1-1; D not certain. The material was peripheral blood, obtained 28 days after the second AZD1222 dose. CDR3: CAWSAGYTEAFF. The CDR3 nucleotides read TGTGCCTGGAGCGCTGGGTACACTGAAGCTTTCTTT.